This T cell receptor beta chain was obtained from a study of T cell changes during pregnancy in multiple sclerosis. Germline CDR1 is SGHNT and CDR2 is YENEEA. This CDR3 contains 16 residues. Trimming pared 4 bases from V and 4 bases from J, leaving 19 bases between. Data came from immunoSEQ multiplex PCR; TCRdb stores just in-frame clones and leaves some out. The table has roughly 52,000 clones, over 80% seen once; the top ten hold over 0.5%. The gene calls are TRBV11-3 and TRBJ1-1; no clear D. The specimen comprised CD4+ T cells from peripheral blood mononuclear cells, sampled in the first trimester of pregnancy. The receptor's source is a female donor with multiple sclerosis, enrolled in a pregnancy study. CDR3 sequence reads: CASSSPGTPRGTEAFF. The CDR3 nucleotides read TGTGCCAGCAGCTCCCCCGGTACGCCGCGGGGCACTGAAGCTTTCTTT. The complete variable domain, with remaining parts taken from reference TRBV11-3 and TRBJ1-1, reads EAGVVQSPRYKIIEKKQPVAFWCNPISGHNTLYWYLQNLGQGPELLIRYENEEAVDDSQLPKDRFSAERLKGVDSTLKIQPAELGDSAVYLCASSSPGTPRGTEAFFGQGTRLTVV.